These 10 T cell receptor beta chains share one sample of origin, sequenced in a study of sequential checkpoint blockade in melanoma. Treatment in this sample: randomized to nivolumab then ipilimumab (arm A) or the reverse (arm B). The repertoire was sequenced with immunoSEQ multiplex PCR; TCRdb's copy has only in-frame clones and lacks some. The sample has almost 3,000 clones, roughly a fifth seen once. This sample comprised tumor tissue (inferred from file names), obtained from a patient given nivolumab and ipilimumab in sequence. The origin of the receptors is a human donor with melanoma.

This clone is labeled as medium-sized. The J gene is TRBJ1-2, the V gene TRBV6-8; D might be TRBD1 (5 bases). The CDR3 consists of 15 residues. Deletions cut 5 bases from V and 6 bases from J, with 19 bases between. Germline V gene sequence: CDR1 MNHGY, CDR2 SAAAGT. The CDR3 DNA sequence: TGTGCCAGCAGTGACACAGGCAGGGTTCATGATGGCTACACCTTC. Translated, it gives CASSDTGRVHDGYTF.

CDR3 sequence: CASSLGTGPKKLFF. The CDR3 nucleotides read TGTGCCAGCAGCTTAGGGACAGGGCCGAAAAAACTGTTTTTT. The chain uses TRBV11-3 and TRBJ1-4, with 8 bases lining up with TRBD1. V shed 1 base and J 9 bases; nucleotides not matched to a gene: 4. The CDR3 is 14 amino acids. CDR1 is SGHNT and CDR2 is YENEEA in the germline V gene.

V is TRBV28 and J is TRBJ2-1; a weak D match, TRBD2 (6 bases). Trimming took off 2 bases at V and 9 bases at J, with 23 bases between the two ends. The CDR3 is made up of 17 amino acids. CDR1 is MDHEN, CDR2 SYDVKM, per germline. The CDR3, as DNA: TGTGCCAGCAGTTTAATTGGTTCCAGTCGGGGGAGCGGTGAGCAGTTCTTC. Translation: CASSLIGSSRGSGEQFF.

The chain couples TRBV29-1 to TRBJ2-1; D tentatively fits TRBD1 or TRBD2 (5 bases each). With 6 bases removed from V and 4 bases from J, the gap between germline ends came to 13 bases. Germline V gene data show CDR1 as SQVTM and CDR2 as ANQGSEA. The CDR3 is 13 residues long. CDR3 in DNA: TGCAGCGTGGGGCCCGGGAATTACAATGAGCAGTTCTTC. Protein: CSVGPGNYNEQFF.

In nucleotides, the CDR3 is TGCGCCAGCAGCCAAGAGATTTTAGCCCCCAAAAACATTCAGTACTTC. Protein product: CASSQEILAPKNIQYF. V and J are TRBV23-1 and TRBJ2-4; D is unclear. TRBV23-1 belongs to the ORF category, with a function that is uncertain. This CDR3 has 16 residues. V lost 6 bases and J lost 2, with 17 bases in between.

The CDR3, as DNA: TGTGCCAGTAGTCGGGACAGGCCCCCACGGCTGTACTTC. It translates to CASSRDRPPRLYF. The V gene is TRBV19, the J gene TRBJ2-7; 8 nucleotides line up with TRBD1. This CDR3 contains 13 residues. J lost 12 bases, V lost 5 bases, and 12 bases had no gene match. Germline CDR1 reads LNHDA; CDR2 reads SQIVND (reference sequence).

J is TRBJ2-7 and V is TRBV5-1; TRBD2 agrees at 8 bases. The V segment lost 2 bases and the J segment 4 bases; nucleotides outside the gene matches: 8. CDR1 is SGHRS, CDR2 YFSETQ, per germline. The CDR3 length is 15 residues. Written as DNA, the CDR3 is TGCGCCAGCAGCTTAATCGGGACGGGGGGGTACGAGCAGTACTTC. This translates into CASSLIGTGGYEQYF.

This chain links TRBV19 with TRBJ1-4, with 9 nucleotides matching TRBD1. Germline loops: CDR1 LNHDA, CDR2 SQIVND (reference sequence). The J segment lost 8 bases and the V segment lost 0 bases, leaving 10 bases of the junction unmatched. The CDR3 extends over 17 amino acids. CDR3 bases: TGTGCCAGTAGTATAGATCTACAGGGGGCCGTCGGGGAAAAACTGTTTTTT. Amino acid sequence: CASSIDLQGAVGEKLFF.

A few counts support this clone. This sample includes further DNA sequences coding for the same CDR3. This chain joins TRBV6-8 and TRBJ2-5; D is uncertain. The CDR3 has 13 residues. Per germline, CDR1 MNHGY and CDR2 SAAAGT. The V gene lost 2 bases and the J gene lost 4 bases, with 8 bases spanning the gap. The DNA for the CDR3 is TGTGCCAGCAGTTACAAGAGGAGAGAGACCCAGTACTTC. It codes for CASSYKRRETQYF.

This CDR3 reads CASSSPRRGKQETQYF. CDR3 nucleotide sequence: TGTGCCAGCAGTTCCCCCCGGCGGGGGAAACAAGAGACCCAGTACTTC. The rearrangement joins TRBV28 to TRBJ2-5; 7 nucleotides line up with TRBD2. Germline trimming cut 4 bases from V and 2 bases from J; bases unmatched to any gene: 10. The CDR3 extends over 16 amino acids. The germline CDR1 and CDR2 sequences are MDHEN and SYDVKM.